Listed below are T cell receptor beta chains from one sample, sequenced in a study of T cell changes during pregnancy in multiple sclerosis. Here immunoSEQ multiplex PCR was the method, and the copy in TCRdb shows in-frame clones only, minus some. The sample consists of about 64,000 clones, about 96% of them appearing once. Here the sequenced sample was CD8+ T cells from peripheral blood mononuclear cells, taken after pregnancy. These receptors came from a female donor with multiple sclerosis, enrolled in a pregnancy study. Each CDR3 is given with its conserved first and last residue. D genes are given only for firm matches. Clone size appears in some rows only: once, few, many, or a class for an expanded clone.

>TRBD2|TRBJ2-7|.|TRBV7-9
CASSSGTSLSYEQYF
TGTGCCAGCAGCTCCGGGACTAGTTTATCCTACGAGCAGTACTTC
>TRBD2|TRBJ2-1|.|TRBV7-2
CASRVAGPANEQFF
TGTGCCAGCAGGGTAGCGGGGCCGGCGAATGAGCAGTTCTTC
>.|TRBJ2-1|once|TRBV19
CASSIDRHNEQFF
TGTGCCAGTAGTATTGACAGACACAATGAGCAGTTCTTC
>.|TRBJ1-2|.|TRBV6-1
CASSETPDAAYDGYTF
TGTGCCAGCAGTGAAACCCCAGACGCGGCTTACGATGGCTACACCTTC
>TRBD2|TRBJ2-5|.|TRBV27
CASGGGRAQYF
TGTGCCAGCGGGGGGGGGAGGGCCCAGTACTTC
>TRBD1|TRBJ1-1|.|TRBV29-1
CSVYRGINPEAFF
TGCAGCGTTTACAGGGGTATCAACCCTGAAGCTTTCTTT
>.|TRBJ2-7|.|TRBV4-1
CASSPASGYEQYF
TGCGCCAGCAGCCCGGCGAGCGGTTACGAGCAGTACTTC
>TRBD2|TRBJ2-2|.|TRBV29-1
CSVRTSGSDTGELFF
TGCAGCGTTCGGACTAGCGGGAGCGACACCGGGGAGCTGTTTTTT
>.|TRBJ1-5|.|TRBV6-1
CASLAGGSQPQHF
TGTGCCAGCCTTGCCGGGGGTAGTCAGCCCCAGCATTTT
>.|TRBJ2-7|.|TRBV27
CASSLRGPSYEQYF
TGTGCCAGCAGTTTAAGAGGCCCTTCCTACGAGCAGTACTTC
>TRBD2|TRBJ2-1|.|TRBV6-5
CASSHGTREFF
TGTGCCAGCAGTCACGGGACTAGGGAGTTCTTC
>.|TRBJ1-5|once|TRBV6-5
CASSLQGTQPQHF
TGTGCCAGCAGTTTACAGGGAACCCAGCCCCAGCATTTT
>.|TRBJ2-7|few|TRBV4-2
CASSPGGHEQYF
TGTGCCAGCAGCCCCGGAGGCCACGAGCAGTACTTC
>TRBD2|TRBJ2-7|.|TRBV6-5
CASSSTGGYEQYF
TGTGCCAGCAGTTCGACGGGGGGCTACGAGCAGTACTTC
>TRBD1|TRBJ2-7|.|TRBV28
CASAGTVNSYEQYF
TGTGCCAGCGCCGGGACAGTCAACTCCTACGAGCAGTACTTC
>.|TRBJ2-3|.|TRBV5-1
CASSLAVGLDTQYF
TGCGCCAGCAGCTTGGCCGTCGGGTTAGATACGCAGTATTTT
>TRBD1|TRBJ1-2|.|TRBV11-2
CASSGGTGGWYGYTF
TGTGCCAGCAGCGGAGGGACAGGGGGCTGGTATGGCTACACCTTC
>TRBD1|TRBJ1-2|once|TRBV7-9
CASSTGQGLDGYTF
TGTGCCAGCAGTACGGGACAGGGGTTAGATGGCTACACCTTC
>TRBD1|TRBJ1-2|.|TRBV19
CASETGGADYGYTF
TGTGCCAGTGAGACAGGGGGCGCCGACTATGGCTACACCTTC
>TRBD2|TRBJ2-7|.|TRBV28
CASSSRGTTGLAGMLEQYF
TGTGCCAGCAGTTCCAGGGGCACTACGGGACTAGCGGGAATGTTGGAGCAGTACTTC
>TRBD1|TRBJ2-1|.|TRBV7-8
CASCTEGASYNEQFF
TGTGCCAGCTGCACTGAGGGGGCTTCCTACAATGAGCAGTTCTTC
>.|TRBJ2-1|.|TRBV7-9
CASSLGSGQNHYNEQFF
TGTGCCAGCAGCTTAGGGAGCGGACAGAACCACTACAATGAGCAGTTCTTC
>.|TRBJ1-5|.|TRBV5-6
CASSLTGGANQPQHF
TGTGCCAGCAGCTTGACGGGGGGCGCGAATCAGCCCCAGCATTTT
>TRBD1|TRBJ2-7|.|TRBV15
CATSNLQGAAYEQYF
TGTGCCACCAGCAACCTACAGGGGGCAGCCTACGAGCAGTACTTC
>TRBD2|TRBJ2-3|.|TRBV5-1
CASSVGLAGGSARTDTQYF
TGCGCCAGCAGCGTGGGACTAGCGGGAGGTTCGGCTAGGACAGATACGCAGTATTTT
>TRBD1|TRBJ2-7|.|TRBV9
CASSASGGSGYEQYF
TGTGCCAGCAGCGCGTCAGGGGGTTCTGGCTACGAGCAGTACTTC
>.|TRBJ2-3|.|TRBV28
CASSFMREFVADTQYF
TGTGCCAGCAGTTTTATGAGGGAATTCGTCGCAGATACGCAGTATTTT
>TRBD2|TRBJ2-1|.|TRBV4-3
CASSQASGRANEQFF
TGCGCCAGCAGCCAAGCTAGCGGGAGGGCCAATGAGCAGTTCTTC
>TRBD1|TRBJ2-5|once|TRBV30
CAWSVPGQGWEETQYF
TGTGCCTGGAGTGTTCCGGGACAGGGTTGGGAAGAGACCCAGTACTTC
>TRBD1|TRBJ1-4|.|TRBV27
CASRPGTGGGGEKLFF
TGTGCCAGCAGACCGGGGACAGGGGGCGGAGGTGAAAAACTGTTTTTT
>TRBD2|TRBJ2-7|.|TRBV27
CASSLTGGIYEQYF
TGTGCCAGCAGTTTGACGGGAGGAATCTACGAGCAGTACTTC
>.|TRBJ1-5|.|TRBV28
CASSDRGGVKEQPQHF
TGTGCCAGCAGTGATAGGGGGGGCGTGAAAGAACAGCCCCAGCATTTT
>TRBD1|TRBJ1-6|.|TRBV28
CASSSTLLAGTGGPSPLHF
TGTGCCAGCAGTTCTACGCTCCTAGCCGGGACAGGGGGCCCTTCACCCCTCCACTTT
>.|TRBJ1-1|.|TRBV28
CASSSPGVGTEAFF
TGTGCCAGCAGTTCACCAGGGGTGGGCACTGAAGCTTTCTTT
>TRBD1|TRBJ1-1|once|TRBV5-4
CASSQGKGAGMTEAFF
TGTGCCAGCAGCCAGGGAAAGGGGGCGGGGATGACTGAAGCTTTCTTT
>.|TRBJ2-7|.|TRBV15
CATSRDLYEQYF
TGTGCCACCAGCAGAGATCTATACGAGCAGTACTTC
>.|TRBJ1-4|.|TRBV9
CASSVAGLGEKLFF
TGTGCCAGCAGCGTAGCCGGGTTAGGAGAAAAACTGTTTTTT
>TRBD2|TRBJ2-3|.|TRBV7-2
CASSKTSGRPDTQYF
TGTGCCAGCAGCAAGACTAGCGGGAGGCCAGATACGCAGTATTTT
>.|TRBJ2-7|.|TRBV7-8
CASSFRDFYEQYF
TGTGCCAGCAGCTTCCGGGACTTCTACGAGCAGTACTTC
>.|TRBJ2-3|once|TRBV5-8
CASSSLLAGLSSTDTQYF
TGTGCCAGCAGCTCCCTCCTTGCGGGCCTTTCTAGCACAGATACGCAGTATTTT
>.|TRBJ1-1|.|TRBV11-3
CASSLERGRRDAEAFF
TGTGCCAGCAGCTTAGAGCGGGGCAGGCGAGACGCTGAAGCTTTCTTT
>.|TRBJ2-1|.|TRBV7-8
CASSPPQGSYNEQFF
TGTGCCAGCAGCCCACCACAGGGAAGCTACAATGAGCAGTTCTTC